The T cell receptor (beta chain) under discussion was sequenced for a study of shared clonotypes between healthy human individuals. The V gene's germline CDR1 is GTSNPN and CDR2 SVGIG (reference sequence). V was clipped by 8 bases and J by 5 bases; unmatched bases: 10. This CDR3 contains 13 residues. Repertoires were generated with immunoSEQ multiplex PCR, while TCRdb's copy carries only in-frame clones and drops some. The sample carries 2.3 million or so clones, more than 85% recorded once. Sequenced input: naive CD4+ T cells from PBMCs. Subset: CD45RA+ positively selected. This clonotype was sampled from a man aged 18 to 29 in good health. Some clones in this sample may be carry-over from other donors' samples. The chain recombines TRBV30 with TRBJ2-7; 9 bases line up with TRBD1. CDR3 bases: TGTGCCCGTACCGGGACAGGGACAAACGAGCAGTACTTC. Translated: CARTGTGTNEQYF.